Listed below are T cell receptor beta chains from one sample, sequenced in a study of cytomegalovirus exposure and HLA in healthy donors. Profiling relied on immunoSEQ multiplex PCR, and the TCRdb table lists in-frame clones only, not all of them. The table includes about 84,000 clones, approximately 78% detected once. The sequenced sample was PBMCs. These receptors were collected from a male donor in good health and CMV-seropositive. Both conserved end residues are part of each CDR3. Each record gives: CDR3 DNA, CDR3 protein, clone size, J gene, D gene, V gene. The D gene is left open where the match is weak. Clone sizes are given selectively: once, few, many, or a class where the clone is expanded.

TGTGCCAGTAGGTGGGGGCCGGATGGCTACACCTTC,CASRWGPDGYTF,.,TRBJ1-2,.,TRBV19
TGCAGCGCTAAAGCGGGAGCGGTCAATGAGCAGTTCTTC,CSAKAGAVNEQFF,.,TRBJ2-1,TRBD2,TRBV29-1
TGTGCCACCAGGGGACAGGGGGCTTTTTACGAGCAGTACTTC,CATRGQGAFYEQYF,.,TRBJ2-7,TRBD1,TRBV15
TGCGCCAGCAGCTTGGGGACAGGGGGCGCGTATGCTTTCTTT,CASSLGTGGAYAFF,.,TRBJ1-1,TRBD1,TRBV5-1
TGTGCCAGCAACACCGGGGTCTATGGCTACACCTTC,CASNTGVYGYTF,.,TRBJ1-2,.,TRBV7-2
TGTGCCAGCAGCTTTTTGGGGTCCAGCGGGGGCACTGAAGCTTTCTTT,CASSFLGSSGGTEAFF,.,TRBJ1-1,.,TRBV7-2
TGCGCCAGCAGCTTCGGTCTCGGTGTGGTACGAGAGACCCAGTACTTC,CASSFGLGVVRETQYF,.,TRBJ2-5,.,TRBV5-1
TGTGCCAGCAGCAACACAGGGGGCGGGGAGACCCAGTACTTC,CASSNTGGGETQYF,few,TRBJ2-5,.,TRBV21-1
TGTGCCAGCAGCTCCTTAGCGGGAGGCTCCAATGAGCAGTTCTTC,CASSSLAGGSNEQFF,.,TRBJ2-1,TRBD2,TRBV5-4
TGTGCCAGTAGTATCGGGACACTACAAGAGACCCAGTACTTC,CASSIGTLQETQYF,.,TRBJ2-5,.,TRBV19
TGTGCCAGCAGTTACCGGAGTTCTAGCACAGATACGCAGTATTTT,CASSYRSSSTDTQYF,.,TRBJ2-3,.,TRBV6-5
TGTGCCAGCAGCCCCCGGGACAGGGGAATCACTGAAGCTTTCTTT,CASSPRDRGITEAFF,.,TRBJ1-1,TRBD1,TRBV7-3
TGTGCCAGCAGCCCCCCCCGGAGCCGCACAGATACGCAGTATTTT,CASSPPRSRTDTQYF,.,TRBJ2-3,.,TRBV9
TGTGCCAGCAGCATAGCTCCGGGACAGGGGACCGGGGAGCTGTTTTTT,CASSIAPGQGTGELFF,few,TRBJ2-2,.,TRBV21-1
TGTGCCATCAGAAAGGACAGGGTCACCGGGGAGCTGTTTTTT,CAIRKDRVTGELFF,.,TRBJ2-2,TRBD1,TRBV10-3
TGTGCCAGCAGTTACATCCGGGACAGGGACACAGATACGCAGTATTTT,CASSYIRDRDTDTQYF,.,TRBJ2-3,TRBD1,TRBV6-6
TGCGCCAGCAGCCTAGGACAGGGAGGAACAGATACGCAGTATTTT,CASSLGQGGTDTQYF,.,TRBJ2-3,TRBD1,TRBV4-1
TGTGCCACTACGAGGGATCCTGAGCCCTACGAGCAGTACTTC,CATTRDPEPYEQYF,.,TRBJ2-7,.,TRBV18
TGTGCCAGCAGTTCAGGACAGCCATATGGCTACACCTTC,CASSSGQPYGYTF,.,TRBJ1-2,.,TRBV28
TGTGCCAGCAGTCCCGGGACAGTCAGCAATCAGCCCCAGCATTTT,CASSPGTVSNQPQHF,few,TRBJ1-5,TRBD1,TRBV28
TGTGCCAGCAGTCCCCGACAGGGTATCTACGAGCAGTACTTC,CASSPRQGIYEQYF,.,TRBJ2-7,TRBD1,TRBV28
TGTGCCAGCAGCGTAGACCCAGGGGTTAGTAATTCACCCCTCCACTTT,CASSVDPGVSNSPLHF,.,TRBJ1-6,.,TRBV9
TGTGCCACCTTCCTAGCGGGGGTGCCCCGAGAGACCCAGTACTTC,CATFLAGVPRETQYF,.,TRBJ2-5,TRBD2,TRBV15
TGTGCCAGCAATTTGAGACGGGTTATGAACACTGAAGCTTTCTTT,CASNLRRVMNTEAFF,.,TRBJ1-1,.,TRBV28
TGTGCCAGCAGCGCCCGTCCCCTAAGTCCTTACACTGAAGCTTTCTTT,CASSARPLSPYTEAFF,.,TRBJ1-1,.,TRBV21-1
TGTGCCAGCAGCCGCGGACAGGGGGCTTACACCGGGGAGCTGTTTTTT,CASSRGQGAYTGELFF,.,TRBJ2-2,TRBD1,TRBV4-2
TGCGCCAGCAGCTCCGGGACAGACCCATACGAGCAGTACTTC,CASSSGTDPYEQYF,.,TRBJ2-7,TRBD1,TRBV5-1